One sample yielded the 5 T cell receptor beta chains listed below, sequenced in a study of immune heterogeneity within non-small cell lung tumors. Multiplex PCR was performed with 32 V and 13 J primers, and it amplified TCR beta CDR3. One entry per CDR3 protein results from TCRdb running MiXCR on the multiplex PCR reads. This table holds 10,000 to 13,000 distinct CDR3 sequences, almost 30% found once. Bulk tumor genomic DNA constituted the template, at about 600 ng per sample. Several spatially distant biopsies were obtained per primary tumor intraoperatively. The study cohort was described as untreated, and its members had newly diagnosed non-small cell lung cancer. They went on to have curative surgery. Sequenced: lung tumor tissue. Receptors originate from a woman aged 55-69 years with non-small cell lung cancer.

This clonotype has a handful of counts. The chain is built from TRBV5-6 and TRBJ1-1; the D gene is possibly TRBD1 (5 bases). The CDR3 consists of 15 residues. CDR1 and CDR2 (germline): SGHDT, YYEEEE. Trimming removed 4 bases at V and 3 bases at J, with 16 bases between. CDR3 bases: TGTGCCAGCAGCCTGGAGGGGTCTGGGTACACTGAAGCTTTCTTT. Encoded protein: CASSLEGSGYTEAFF. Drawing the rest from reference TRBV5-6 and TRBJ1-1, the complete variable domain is DAGVTQSPTHLIKTRGQQVTLRCSPKSGHDTVSWYQQALGQGPQFIFQYYEEEERQRGNFPDRFSGHQFPNYSSELNVNALLLGDSALYLCASSLEGSGYTEAFFGQGTRLTVV.

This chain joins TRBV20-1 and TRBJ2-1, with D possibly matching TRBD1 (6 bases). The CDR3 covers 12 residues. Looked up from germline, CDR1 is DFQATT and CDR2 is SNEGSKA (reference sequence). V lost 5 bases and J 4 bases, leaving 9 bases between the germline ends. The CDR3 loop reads CSAEDSYNEQFF. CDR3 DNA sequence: TGCAGTGCTGAGGACAGTTACAATGAGCAGTTCTTC.

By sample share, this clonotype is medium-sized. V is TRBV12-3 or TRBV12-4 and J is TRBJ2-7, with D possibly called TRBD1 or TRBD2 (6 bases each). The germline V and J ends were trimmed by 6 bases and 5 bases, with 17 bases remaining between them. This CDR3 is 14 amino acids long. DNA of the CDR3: TGTGCCAGCAGGAGGCAGGGGACTCGGAACGAGCAGTACTTC. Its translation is CASRRQGTRNEQYF.

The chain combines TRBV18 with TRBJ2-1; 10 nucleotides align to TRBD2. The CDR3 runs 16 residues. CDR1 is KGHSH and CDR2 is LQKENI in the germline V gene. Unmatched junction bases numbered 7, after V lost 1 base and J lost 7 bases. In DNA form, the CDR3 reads TGTGCCAGCTCACCACGTCGGCTTAGCGGGAGGAATGAGCAGTTCTTC. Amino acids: CASSPRRLSGRNEQFF.

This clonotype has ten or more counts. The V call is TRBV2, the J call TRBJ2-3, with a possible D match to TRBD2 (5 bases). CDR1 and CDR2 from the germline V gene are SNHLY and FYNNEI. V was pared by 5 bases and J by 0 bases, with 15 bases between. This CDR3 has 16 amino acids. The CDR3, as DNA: TGTGCCAGCAGTTTTGGACTGACGCAGAGCACAGATACGCAGTATTTT. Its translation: CASSFGLTQSTDTQYF.